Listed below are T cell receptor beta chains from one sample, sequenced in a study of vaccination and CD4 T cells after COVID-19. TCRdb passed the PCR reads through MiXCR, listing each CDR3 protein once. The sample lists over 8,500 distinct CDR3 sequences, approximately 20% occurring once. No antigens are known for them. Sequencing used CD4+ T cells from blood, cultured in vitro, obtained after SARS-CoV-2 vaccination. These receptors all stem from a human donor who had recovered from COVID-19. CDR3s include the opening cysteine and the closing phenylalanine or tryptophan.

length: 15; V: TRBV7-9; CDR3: CASSLALGSLYEQYF
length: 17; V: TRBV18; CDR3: CASSPGMAGAIYNEQFF
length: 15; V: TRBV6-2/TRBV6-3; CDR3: CASRTRWRGNQPQHF
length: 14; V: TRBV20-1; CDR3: CSASLPITTDTQYF
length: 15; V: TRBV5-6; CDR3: CASSLVRTFEETQYF
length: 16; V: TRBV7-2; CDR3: CASSSRDRFKWDTQYF
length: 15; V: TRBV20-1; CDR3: CSARDLTETLYGYTF
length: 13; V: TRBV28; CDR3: CASSSPAQETQYF
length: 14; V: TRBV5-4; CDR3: CASSLRRQGYGYTF
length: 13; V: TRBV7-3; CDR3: CASSFRTLDTQYF
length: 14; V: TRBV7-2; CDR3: CASSLEAPRGEQYF
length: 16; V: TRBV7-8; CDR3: CASSLVYSSGANVLTF
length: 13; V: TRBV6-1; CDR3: CASGRPSTDTQYF
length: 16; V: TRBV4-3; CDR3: CASSRKPRDSYNEQFF
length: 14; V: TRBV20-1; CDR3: CSAAPVETPNIQYF
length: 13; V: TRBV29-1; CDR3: CSVEQGLGTEAFF
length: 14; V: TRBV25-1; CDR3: CASSEAMNTGELFF
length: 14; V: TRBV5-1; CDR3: CASSLVSGADTQYF
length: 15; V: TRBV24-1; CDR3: CATSGPIWRGDEQFF
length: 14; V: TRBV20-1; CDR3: CSALAGATYNEQFF
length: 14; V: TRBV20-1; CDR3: CSAMPGLAGGEQYF
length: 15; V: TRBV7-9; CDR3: CASSQLRAAGYGYTF
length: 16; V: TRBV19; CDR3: CASSTTADRGNSPLHF
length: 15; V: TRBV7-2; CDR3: CASSLVAGVAGEQYF
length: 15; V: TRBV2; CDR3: CASPRGIPNTGELFF
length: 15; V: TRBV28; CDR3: CASTPLGGGSQPQHF
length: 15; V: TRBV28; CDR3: CASSWTGTGRTEAFF